These 32 T cell receptor beta chains share one sample of origin, sequenced in a study of CD8 T cells in Susac syndrome. With random hexamers, reverse transcription was performed on roughly 0.5 to 1 ug of RNA. TCRdb redid the calling of the immunoSEQ multiplex PCR reads with MiXCR, one entry per CDR3 protein. The table includes about 280,000 distinct CDR3 sequences, about 85% detected once. The sequencing input was CD8+ T cells from PBMCs. The receptors derive from a human donor with multiple sclerosis.

The rearrangement links TRBV7-9 to TRBJ2-1, with D perhaps matching TRBD1 or TRBD2 (5 bases each). Germline lookup yields CDR1 SEHNR and CDR2 FQNEAQ (reference sequence). V was cut by 3 bases and J by 9 bases, with 9 bases left in between. The CDR3 consists of 12 residues. CDR3 in amino acids: CASSLGTPEQFF. As DNA, the CDR3 is TGTGCCAGCAGCTTGGGGACCCCTGAGCAGTTCTTC.

This chain joins TRBV19 and TRBJ1-1, with D possibly TRBD1 on 6 matching bases. CDR1 and CDR2 (germline): LNHDA, SQIVND (reference sequence). V lost 7 bases to trimming and J lost 4 bases, with 13 bases between them. CDR3 size: 13 residues. In DNA form, the CDR3 reads TGTGCCAGTATTTCAGGGGCGCCCACTGAAGCTTTCTTT. Translating it yields CASISGAPTEAFF. Drawing the rest from reference TRBV19 and TRBJ1-1, the complete variable domain is DGGITQSPKYLFRKEGQNVTLSCEQNLNHDAMYWYRQDPGQGLRLIYYSQIVNDFQKGDIAEGYSVSREKKESFPLTVTSAQKNPTAFYLCASISGAPTEAFFGQGTRLTVV.

The J gene is TRBJ1-6, the V gene TRBV6-5; D may be TRBD1 (5 bases). The CDR3 length is 14 residues. The germline V gene encodes CDR1 MNHEY and CDR2 SVGAGI. V was pared by 6 bases and J by 4 bases, with 10 bases between. The chain's CDR3 is CASRLTEYNSPLHF. The CDR3, as DNA: TGTGCCAGCAGGCTGACAGAATATAATTCACCCCTCCACTTT.

The chain joins TRBV9 to TRBJ2-2; TRBD2 agrees at 9 bases. Germline V gives CDR1 SGDLS, CDR2 YYNGEE. This CDR3 is built from 16 residues. The V and J ends lost 4 bases and 2 bases, in that order; junction bases with no gene match: 6. CDR3 bases: TGTGCCAGCAGCTTTGTAGCGGGAGCAAACACCGGGGAGCTGTTTTTT. Its protein product is CASSFVAGANTGELFF.

This sequence joins TRBV5-1 and TRBJ2-3; D may match TRBD1 or TRBD2 (5 bases each). The CDR3 totals 17 residues. The germline V gene has CDR1 SGHRS and CDR2 YFSETQ. V was shortened by 1 base and J by 2 bases, with 17 bases between the two germline ends. The CDR3 DNA sequence: TGCGCCAGCAGCTTGTGGGGACGAGAGCAACCCACAGATACGCAGTATTTT. Protein product: CASSLWGREQPTDTQYF.

The J gene is TRBJ1-1, the V gene TRBV7-9; no reliable D call. The germline CDR1 and CDR2 sequences are SEHNR and FQNEAQ (reference sequence). V lost 1 base, J lost 0 bases, and 9 bases lay in between. CDR3 length: 15 amino acids. In DNA, the CDR3 is TGTGCCAGCAGCTTAGTTGGCAGTGTGAACACTGAAGCTTTCTTT. Translated, it gives CASSLVGSVNTEAFF. The whole variable domain, filled in from reference TRBV7-9 and TRBJ1-1, reads DTGVSQNPRHKITKRGQNVTFRCDPISEHNRLYWYRQTLGQGPEFLTYFQNEAQLEKSRLLSDRFSAERPKGSFSTLEIQRTEQGDSAMYLCASSLVGSVNTEAFFGQGTRLTVV.

This clonotype appeared once. The chain carries TRBV21-1 and TRBJ1-5; the table assigns TRBD1, which was not confirmed against the DNA. TRBV21-1 counts as a pseudogene. This CDR3 is 16 amino acids long. The CDR3 reads CACPTAETHSNQPQHF. In DNA form, the CDR3 reads TGTGCCTGTCCCACTGCGGAGACTCATAGCAATCAGCCCCAGCATTTT.

This clonotype occurred once. The rearrangement joins TRBV6-5 to TRBJ2-2; D gene unclear. Trimming left V 5 bases short and J 6 bases short, with 7 bases between. The V gene's germline CDR1 is MNHEY and CDR2 SVGAGI. CDR3 length: 12 amino acids. The CDR3 sequence: CASSELSGELFF. The CDR3 DNA is TGTGCCAGCAGTGAATTGTCCGGGGAGCTGTTTTTT.

This clonotype was picked up one time. This chain uses TRBV6-1 with TRBJ2-5, with a possible D match to TRBD2 (6 bases). Trimming took 5 bases from V and 3 from J, leaving 22 bases between them. This CDR3 has 17 residues. Germline-derived CDR1 and CDR2 are MNHNS and SASEGT. In DNA form, the CDR3 reads TGTGCCAGCAGTCCGACTGCCTACGGGGGAGTTGAAGAGACCCAGTACTTC. Its translation is CASSPTAYGGVEETQYF.

The genes are TRBV9 and TRBJ2-2; a weak D match, TRBD2 (6 bases). This CDR3 has 20 amino acids. Germline lookup yields CDR1 SGDLS and CDR2 YYNGEE. V was clipped by 0 bases and J by 0 bases, with 21 bases between them. The CDR3 loop is CASSVAAGGPAPTNTGELFF. CDR3 DNA sequence: TGTGCCAGCAGCGTAGCAGCCGGAGGGCCTGCTCCGACGAACACCGGGGAGCTGTTTTTT.

V usage is TRBV5-1 and J usage is TRBJ2-6, with 10 bases matching TRBD1. Germline CDR1 SGHRS, CDR2 YFSETQ. This CDR3 is built from 19 residues. V was clipped by 0 bases and J by 0 bases; unmatched bases: 6. CDR3 protein: CASSLEGQGRPSGANVLTF. DNA for the CDR3: TGCGCCAGCAGCTTGGAGGGACAGGGGCGTCCCTCTGGGGCCAACGTCCTGACTTTC.

This chain joins TRBV28 and TRBJ2-7, with a tentative D call TRBD1 (6 bases). The CDR3 runs 16 residues. Per the germline V gene, CDR1 is MDHEN and CDR2 is SYDVKM. V gave up 4 bases and J gave up 2 bases, with 18 bases separating them. DNA for the CDR3: TGTGCCAGCAGTTCCCGATACTTACAGGGAGCCTACGAGCAGTACTTC. Translating gives CASSSRYLQGAYEQYF.

This chain links TRBV10-3 with TRBJ2-5; 7 bases map to TRBD1. Germline V CDR1 and CDR2: ENHRY, SYGVKD. This CDR3 is built from 14 residues. With 6 bases clipped from V and 4 bases from J, the junction kept 8 bases outside the gene matches. This CDR3 is CAIRETGEGETQYF. The CDR3 DNA follows: TGTGCCATCAGGGAAACAGGGGAAGGAGAGACCCAGTACTTC.

J is TRBJ1-1 and V is TRBV27, with no clear D. Germline V gene data show CDR1 as MNHEY and CDR2 as SMNVEV (reference sequence). The CDR3 sequence is 15 residues long. V lost 4 bases and J lost 0, with 12 bases in between. CDR3 amino acids: CASSSRKGMNTEAFF. Written as DNA, the CDR3 is TGTGCCAGCAGTTCTCGCAAGGGAATGAACACTGAAGCTTTCTTT.

The V call is TRBV28, the J call TRBJ2-7, with D uncertain. Germline V gene lookup returns CDR1 MDHEN and CDR2 SYDVKM. The V end lost 3 bases, the J end lost 3 bases, and 9 bases lay between the germline ends. The CDR3 spans 13 residues. The CDR3 DNA reads TGTGCCAGCAGTTTGACGGAGTTCTACGAGCAGTACTTC. Translating it yields CASSLTEFYEQYF.

The chain uses TRBV9 and TRBJ1-4; D might be TRBD1 (5 bases). The CDR3 is 16 amino acids. Germline assignment: CDR1 SGDLS and CDR2 YYNGEE. Trimming removed 1 base at V and 1 base at J, with 11 bases between. The CDR3 spells CASSVSGSRTNEKLFF. The CDR3 DNA reads as TGTGCCAGCAGCGTATCAGGGTCCCGAACTAATGAAAAACTGTTTTTT.

The CDR3, as DNA: TGCAGCGTTGAAGACCAGGGGAGCAGCTCCTACGAGCAGTACTTC. This encodes CSVEDQGSSSYEQYF. V gene TRBV29-1 combines with J gene TRBJ2-7, with D possibly matching TRBD1 (6 bases). The V gene lost 0 bases and the J gene lost 0 bases, with 12 bases spanning the gap. Looked up from germline, CDR1 is SQVTM and CDR2 is ANQGSEA. The CDR3 loop spans 15 amino acids.

This clonotype was picked up one time. The chain has TRBV11-2 and TRBJ2-5; D may be TRBD2 (5 bases). This CDR3 has 15 amino acids. Germline V lookup: CDR1 SGHAT, CDR2 FQNNGV. V was clipped by 2 bases and J by 0 bases, with 10 bases between them. Here the CDR3 DNA reads TGTGCCAGCAGCTTACGCCGAGGGCACCAAGAGACCCAGTACTTC. Encoded protein: CASSLRRGHQETQYF.

The rearrangement uses TRBV27 and TRBJ2-2; TRBD1 aligns across 8 bases. Germline V lookup: CDR1 MNHEY, CDR2 SMNVEV (reference sequence). Trimming took 2 bases from V and 0 from J; bases not matched to a gene: 8. The CDR3 spans 18 residues. The CDR3 loop reads CASSLLVGTGANTGELFF. The CDR3 DNA sequence: TGTGCCAGCAGTTTACTCGTGGGGACAGGCGCGAACACCGGGGAGCTGTTTTTT.

The chain carries TRBV12-3 or TRBV12-4 and TRBJ2-3; TRBD2 aligns across 8 bases. V was pared by 4 bases and J by 2 bases, with 8 bases of the junction left unmatched. The CDR3 covers 16 residues. This chain's CDR3 is CASSSGLEIPTDTQYF. CDR3 nucleotides: TGTGCCAGCAGTTCGGGACTAGAGATCCCCACAGATACGCAGTATTTT.

A single count supports this clonotype. The chain combines TRBV28 with TRBJ1-5, with D unclear. This CDR3 has 15 amino acids. The V gene lost 1 base and the J gene lost 1 base, with 8 bases spanning the gap. Germline loops: CDR1 MDHEN, CDR2 SYDVKM. CDR3 in amino acids: CASSLYRMSNQPQHF. Here the CDR3 DNA reads TGTGCCAGCAGTTTATATAGGATGAGCAATCAGCCCCAGCATTTT.

The CDR3 here is CASSLYGTDEQFF. CDR3 nucleotide sequence: TGTGCCAGCAGCTTATACGGGACCGATGAGCAGTTCTTC. This chain uses TRBV7-9 with TRBJ2-1; TRBD1 or TRBD2 may be the D gene (5 bases each). Trimming shortened V by 2 bases and J by 8 bases, and 10 bases separated the two germline ends. The length of the CDR3 is 13 residues. The germline gives CDR1 SEHNR, CDR2 FQNEAQ (reference sequence).

The rearrangement links TRBV27 to TRBJ1-1; D gene ambiguous. The V and J ends lost 5 bases and 2 bases respectively, with 12 bases between them. Germline CDR1 MNHEY, CDR2 SMNVEV (reference sequence). The CDR3 covers 14 residues. This CDR3 is CASSLQDVNTEAFF. In nucleotides, the CDR3 is TGTGCCAGCAGTCTCCAGGACGTAAACACTGAAGCTTTCTTT.

The gene calls are TRBV14 and TRBJ1-1; TRBD1 agrees at 7 bases. V shed 0 bases, J shed 2 bases, and the junction held 6 bases outside the gene matches. CDR3 size: 16 residues. Looked up from germline, CDR1 is SGHDN and CDR2 is FVKESK. The CDR3 here is CASSQDPGQTNTEAFF. The DNA of the CDR3 is TGTGCCAGCAGCCAAGACCCGGGACAGACAAACACTGAAGCTTTCTTT.

The rearrangement uses TRBV7-9 and TRBJ2-1; D possibly corresponds to TRBD2 (5 bases). Germline values: CDR1 SEHNR, CDR2 FQNEAQ (reference sequence). The CDR3 runs 15 residues. The ends were cut back, 2 bases at V and 5 bases at J, with 13 bases in the middle. CDR3 amino acids: CASSLSGYINNEQFF. CDR3 bases: TGTGCCAGCAGCTTAAGCGGTTACATTAACAATGAGCAGTTCTTC.

The chain recombines TRBV20-1 with TRBJ2-1, with D unresolved. Germline loops: CDR1 DFQATT, CDR2 SNEGSKA (reference sequence). This CDR3 is built from 16 residues. V was cut by 1 base and J by 0 bases, with 13 bases left in between. The CDR3 coding sequence is TGCAGTGCTAGAGCTCAGCGAGCCTCCTCCTACAATGAGCAGTTCTTC. This codes for CSARAQRASSYNEQFF.

The chain is built from TRBV7-8 and TRBJ2-7; 7 bases align to TRBD2. Per the germline V gene, CDR1 is SGHVS and CDR2 is FQNEAQ. The CDR3 has 16 amino acids. J lost 3 bases, V lost 5 bases, and 13 bases had no gene match. This CDR3 is CASSPDGGGVFYEQYF. Here the CDR3 DNA reads TGTGCCAGCAGCCCCGATGGGGGGGGAGTTTTCTACGAGCAGTACTTC.

The rearrangement uses TRBV7-6 and TRBJ2-7; 8 bases map to TRBD1. This CDR3 spans 15 amino acids. Germline V gives CDR1 SGHVS, CDR2 FNYEAQ. The J segment lost 3 bases and the V segment lost 10 bases, leaving 14 bases of the junction unmatched. The DNA for the CDR3 is TGTGCCACCCAACCTCCGGGACAGGCATACTACGAGCAGTACTTC. It translates to CATQPPGQAYYEQYF.

The J gene is TRBJ2-7, the V gene TRBV7-9; no reliable D call. Germline values: CDR1 SEHNR, CDR2 FQNEAQ (reference sequence). V gave up 5 bases and J gave up 2 bases, with 13 bases separating them. The CDR3 spans 14 residues. The CDR3 loop is CASSPDTRPYEQYF. DNA for the CDR3: TGTGCCAGCAGCCCCGACACTCGACCCTACGAGCAGTACTTC.

The chain carries TRBV2 and TRBJ1-1; TRBD1 might be the D (5 bases). Germline CDR1 reads SNHLY; CDR2 reads FYNNEI. The ends were cut back, 3 bases at V and 5 bases at J, with 16 bases in the middle. The CDR3 is 15 amino acids. The CDR3 is CASSDPGADQTEAFF. The CDR3 DNA reads as TGTGCCAGCAGTGATCCTGGGGCCGATCAGACTGAAGCTTTCTTT.

The V gene is TRBV19, the J gene TRBJ2-1, with D perhaps TRBD1 (6 bases). This CDR3 has 15 amino acids. Germline V gene sequence: CDR1 LNHDA, CDR2 SQIVND (reference sequence). V was pared by 1 base and J by 2 bases, with 9 bases between. The CDR3 sequence is CASSIVPGAYNEQFF. The DNA for the CDR3 is TGTGCCAGTAGTATAGTACCAGGGGCCTACAATGAGCAGTTCTTC.

The chain recombines TRBV9 with TRBJ2-5, with 11 positions matching TRBD2. This CDR3 comprises 15 residues. Germline V gives CDR1 SGDLS, CDR2 YYNGEE. Unmatched junction bases numbered 4, after V lost 4 bases and J lost 2 bases. CDR3 nucleotides: TGTGCCAGCAGCCGGGGACTAGCGGATCAAGAGACCCAGTACTTC. It encodes CASSRGLADQETQYF.